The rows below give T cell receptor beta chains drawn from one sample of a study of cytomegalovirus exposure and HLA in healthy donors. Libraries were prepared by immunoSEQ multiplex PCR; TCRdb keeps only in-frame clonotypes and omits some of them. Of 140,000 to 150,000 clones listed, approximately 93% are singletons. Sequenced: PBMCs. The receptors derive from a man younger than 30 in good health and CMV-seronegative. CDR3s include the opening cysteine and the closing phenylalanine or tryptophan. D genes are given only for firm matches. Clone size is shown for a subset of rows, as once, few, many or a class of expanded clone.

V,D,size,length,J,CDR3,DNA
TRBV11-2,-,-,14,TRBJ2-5,CASSLAGAGETQYF,TGTGCCAGCAGCTTGGCAGGGGCTGGGGAGACCCAGTACTTC
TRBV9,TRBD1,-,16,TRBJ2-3,CASSGPGQDRTDTQYF,TGTGCCAGCAGCGGACCGGGACAGGACCGCACAGATACGCAGTATTTT
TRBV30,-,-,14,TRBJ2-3,CAWSNRGGADTQYF,TGTGCCTGGAGTAATAGGGGGGGGGCCGATACGCAGTATTTT
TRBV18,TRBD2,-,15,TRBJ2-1,CASSPTSGSGNEQFF,TGTGCCAGCTCCCCTACTAGCGGGAGTGGCAATGAGCAGTTCTTC
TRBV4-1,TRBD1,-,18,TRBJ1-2,CASSHLTRGQGVNYGYTF,TGCGCCAGCAGCCACCTGACCCGGGGACAGGGGGTGAACTATGGCTACACCTTC
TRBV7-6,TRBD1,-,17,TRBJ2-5,CASSPDGQGNLAETQYF,TGTGCCAGCAGCCCAGACGGACAGGGGAATTTAGCAGAGACCCAGTACTTC
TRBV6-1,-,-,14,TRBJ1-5,CASSDRGGYQPQHF,TGTGCCAGCAGTGACCGAGGGGGTTATCAGCCCCAGCATTTT
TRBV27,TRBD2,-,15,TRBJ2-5,CASSLYPGRGETQYF,TGTGCCAGCAGTTTATATCCGGGGAGGGGAGAGACCCAGTACTTC
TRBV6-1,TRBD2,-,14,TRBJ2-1,CASRSGGSTNEQFF,TGTGCCAGCAGGAGCGGGGGTTCCACAAATGAGCAGTTCTTC
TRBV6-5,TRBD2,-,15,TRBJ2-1,CASSGLAGAHNEQFF,TGTGCCAGCAGTGGACTAGCGGGAGCCCACAATGAGCAGTTCTTC
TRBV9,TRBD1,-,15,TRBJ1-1,CASSPGGTGISEAFF,TGTGCCAGCAGCCCAGGAGGGACAGGGATATCTGAAGCTTTCTTT
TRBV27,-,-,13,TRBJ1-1,CATRGHMNTEAFF,TGTGCCACCCGGGGACATATGAACACTGAAGCTTTCTTT
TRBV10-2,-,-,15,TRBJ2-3,CASSESQGNTDTQYF,TGCGCCAGCAGTGAGTCTCAGGGAAACACAGATACGCAGTATTTT
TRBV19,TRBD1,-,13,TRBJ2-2,CASSLQGYGELFF,TGTGCCAGTAGTTTACAGGGGTACGGGGAGCTGTTTTTT
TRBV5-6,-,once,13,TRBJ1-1,CASSLRGNTEAFF,TGTGCCAGCAGCTTGAGGGGGAACACTGAAGCTTTCTTT
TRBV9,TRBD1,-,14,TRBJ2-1,CASSEPGQGLEQFF,TGTGCCAGCAGCGAACCGGGACAGGGTTTGGAGCAGTTCTTC
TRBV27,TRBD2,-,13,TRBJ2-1,CASRKRDYREQFF,TGTGCCAGCAGGAAACGGGACTACCGAGAGCAGTTCTTC
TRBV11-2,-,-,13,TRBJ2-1,CASSPGLFDEQFF,TGTGCCAGCAGCCCGGGACTCTTCGATGAGCAGTTCTTC
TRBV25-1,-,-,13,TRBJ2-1,CASSEVRRGEQFF,TGTGCCAGCAGTGAGGTTCGGAGAGGTGAGCAGTTCTTC
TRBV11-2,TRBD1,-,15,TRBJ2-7,CASSAPRQGSYEQYF,TGTGCCAGCAGCGCCCCTCGACAGGGGTCCTACGAGCAGTACTTC
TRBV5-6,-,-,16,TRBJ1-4,CASSLVIGGANEKLFF,TGTGCCAGCAGCTTGGTGATCGGGGGAGCTAATGAAAAACTGTTTTTT
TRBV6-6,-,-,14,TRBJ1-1,CASRPERVEGEAFF,TGTGCCAGCCGGCCGGAACGGGTTGAGGGTGAAGCTTTCTTT
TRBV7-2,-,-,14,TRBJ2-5,CASSPQSGQKTQYF,TGTGCCAGCAGCCCTCAATCTGGCCAGAAGACCCAGTACTTC
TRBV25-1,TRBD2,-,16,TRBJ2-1,CASSESGRGGNNEQFF,TGTGCCAGCAGTGAATCCGGACGGGGAGGGAACAATGAGCAGTTCTTC
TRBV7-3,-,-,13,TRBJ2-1,CASSPSSYNEQFF,TGTGCCAGCAGCCCGAGCTCCTACAATGAGCAGTTCTTC
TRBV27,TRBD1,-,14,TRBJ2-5,CASRDRGPGETQYF,TGTGCCAGCAGGGACAGGGGCCCAGGGGAGACCCAGTACTTC
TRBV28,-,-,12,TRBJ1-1,CASGPTGNEAFF,TGTGCCAGCGGACCAACAGGGAATGAAGCTTTCTTT